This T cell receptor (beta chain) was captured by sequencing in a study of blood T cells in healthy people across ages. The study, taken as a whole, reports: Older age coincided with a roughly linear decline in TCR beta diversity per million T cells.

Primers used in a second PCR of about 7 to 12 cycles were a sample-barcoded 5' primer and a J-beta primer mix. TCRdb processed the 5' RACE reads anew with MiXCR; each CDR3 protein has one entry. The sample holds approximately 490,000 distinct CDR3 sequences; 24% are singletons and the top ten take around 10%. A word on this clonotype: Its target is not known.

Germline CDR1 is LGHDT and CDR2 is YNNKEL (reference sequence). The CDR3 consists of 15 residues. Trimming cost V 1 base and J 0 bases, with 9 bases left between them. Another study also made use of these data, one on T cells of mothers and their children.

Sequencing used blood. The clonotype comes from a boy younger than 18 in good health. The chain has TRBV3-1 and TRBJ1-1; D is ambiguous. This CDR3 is CASSQAYRMNTEAFF. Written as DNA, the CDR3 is TGTGCCAGCAGCCAAGCGTATCGTATGAACACTGAAGCTTTCTTT.